The 5 T cell receptor beta chains below come from one sample, sequenced in a study of technical replicates of blood from a handful of donors. Assay used: immunoSEQ multiplex PCR; TCRdb lists only in-frame clones, some missing. The sample records about 84,000 clones, 90% to 95% being singletons. What was sequenced was T cells isolated from PBMCs. All receptors come from a human donor in good health.

The sample holds one count of this clone. J is TRBJ2-3 and V is TRBV6-5; no firm D call. CDR3 length: 14 amino acids. Germline CDR1 reads MNHEY; CDR2 reads SVGAGI. Trimming removed 0 bases at V and 5 bases at J, with 9 bases between. The CDR3 DNA reads TGTGCCAGCAGTTACTCTGTTAGAGTAGATACGCAGTATTTT. Protein sequence: CASSYSVRVDTQYF.

The chain couples TRBV25-1 to TRBJ1-1; 7 nucleotides match TRBD1. Germline values: CDR1 MGHDK, CDR2 SYGVNS. The CDR3 covers 15 residues. V shed 6 bases, J shed 4 bases, and the junction held 11 bases outside the gene matches. CDR3 loop: CASRTAGTVGTEAFF. The CDR3, as DNA: TGTGCCAGCAGGACCGCCGGGACAGTAGGCACTGAAGCTTTCTTT.

The V call is TRBV6-6, the J call TRBJ2-4; possibly TRBD1 for D (6 bases). The germline V gene has CDR1 MNHNY and CDR2 SVGAGI (reference sequence). V was trimmed by 8 bases and J by 2 bases, leaving 13 bases between them. This CDR3 spans 14 amino acids. As DNA, the CDR3 is TGTGCCAGCTCAACAGGGTTCACCAAAAACATTCAGTACTTC. This encodes CASSTGFTKNIQYF.

This CDR3 is CASSTRDRIQETQYF. The CDR3, as DNA: TGTGCCAGCAGTACCCGGGACAGGATTCAAGAGACCCAGTACTTC. The J gene is TRBJ2-5, the V gene TRBV28; 8 bases are shared with TRBD1. Looked up from germline, CDR1 is MDHEN and CDR2 is SYDVKM. This CDR3 is 15 amino acids long. V trimming: 5 bases; J trimming: 2 bases; junction bases outside the gene matches: 7.

V gene TRBV7-9 combines with J gene TRBJ2-5, with TRBD2 matching over 7 bases. V lost 5 bases and J lost 5; bases outside the gene matches: 8. Germline CDR1 reads SEHNR; CDR2 reads FQNEAQ (reference sequence). There are 14 residues in the CDR3. The CDR3 loop is CASSLGGLEETQYF. In nucleotides, the CDR3 is TGTGCCAGCAGCCTCGGGGGGTTGGAGGAGACCCAGTACTTC.